This T cell receptor beta chain was obtained from a study of blood T cell repertoires in COVID-19. CDR3 size: 15 residues. V was pared by 4 bases and J by 1 base, with 7 bases of the junction left unmatched. From germline, CDR1 is MDHEN and CDR2 SYDVKM. Libraries were prepared by immunoSEQ multiplex PCR; TCRdb keeps only in-frame clonotypes and omits some of them. This table has about 280,000 clones, 70% to 90% appearing once. J is TRBJ2-7 and V is TRBV28, with 7 bases that match TRBD1. This TCR was recovered from a woman aged 25-40 years with acute COVID-19. The sequenced sample was PBMCs or T cells enriched from blood (not recorded which). The CDR3 sequence: CASSSSGTASYEQYF. The CDR3 DNA is TGTGCCAGCAGTTCCTCCGGGACAGCTTCCTACGAGCAGTACTTC.